One sample yielded the 14 T cell receptor beta chains listed below, sequenced in a study of T cell responses to AZD1222 COVID-19 vaccine. The repertoire was sequenced with immunoSEQ multiplex PCR; TCRdb's copy has only in-frame clones and lacks some. Of about 150,000 clones in the sample, around 90% were seen once. The specimen was peripheral blood, collected 28 days after the second AZD1222 dose. The source of these receptors is an adult who received the AZD1222 COVID-19 vaccine.

This chain uses TRBV4-1 with TRBJ1-4; D unclear. With 1 base removed from V and 8 bases from J, the gap between germline ends came to 8 bases. Germline CDR1 reads MGHRA; CDR2 reads YSYEKL. This CDR3 comprises 13 residues. The CDR3 is CASSQVRREKLFF. Written as DNA, the CDR3 is TGCGCCAGCAGCCAAGTCAGGAGGGAAAAACTGTTTTTT.

This chain links TRBV28 with TRBJ1-2, with a possible D match to TRBD1 (6 bases). The CDR3 loop spans 13 amino acids. In germline, CDR1 is MDHEN, CDR2 SYDVKM. Trimming took 2 bases from V and 3 from J, leaving 7 bases between them. The CDR3 region is CASSLAGDYGYTF. CDR3 sequence (DNA): TGTGCCAGCAGTTTAGCAGGGGACTATGGCTACACCTTC.

This chain links TRBV7-7 with TRBJ2-5, with 12 bases matching TRBD2. Trimming at V came to 4 bases and at J to 4 bases, leaving 7 bases not matched to a gene. Germline V gene lookup returns CDR1 SSHAT and CDR2 FNYEAQ (reference sequence). The CDR3 consists of 16 residues. CDR3 nucleotide sequence: TGTGCCAGCAGCTCTGTGACTAGCGGGAGAGCAGAGACCCAGTACTTC. Residues: CASSSVTSGRAETQYF.

The V and J genes are TRBV6-5 and TRBJ1-2, with a tentative D call TRBD1 (5 bases). Germline CDR1 is MNHEY and CDR2 is SVGAGI. V lost 6 bases, J lost 4 bases, and 18 bases lay in between. The CDR3 has 15 amino acids. The chain's CDR3 is CASSPKPRDLYGYTF. In nucleotides, the CDR3 is TGTGCCAGCAGCCCCAAACCCAGGGATCTCTATGGCTACACCTTC.

The chain combines TRBV5-1 with TRBJ2-7; 10 bases are a match to TRBD2. The V gene end was trimmed by 4 bases and the J gene end by 7 bases; junction bases not matched to a gene: 14. The germline gives CDR1 SGHRS, CDR2 YFSETQ. CDR3 length: 16 residues. The CDR3 reads CASSPGLAVPHWEQYF. CDR3 DNA: TGCGCCAGCAGCCCTGGACTAGCGGTGCCCCATTGGGAGCAGTACTTC.

V and J are TRBV7-9 and TRBJ2-7; 10 bases align to TRBD2. J gave up 3 bases and V 6 bases, and 5 bases lay outside the gene matches. Germline values: CDR1 SEHNR, CDR2 FQNEAQ (reference sequence). This CDR3 contains 14 residues. The CDR3 DNA follows: TGTGCCAGCAGTACCGGACTAGCGGTCTACGAGCAGTACTTC. Protein product: CASSTGLAVYEQYF.

The genes are TRBV2 and TRBJ1-4, with D unresolved. Per germline, CDR1 SNHLY and CDR2 FYNNEI. The CDR3 is 14 amino acids. Trimming stripped 2 bases from V and 8 bases from J, with 12 bases between. In nucleotides, the CDR3 is TGTGCCAGCAGTGAATTTAGAGTTAGGGAAAAACTGTTTTTT. As protein: CASSEFRVREKLFF.

The rearrangement uses TRBV6-6 and TRBJ1-2; unclear D gene. There are 16 residues in the CDR3. Germline CDR1 is MNHNY and CDR2 is SVGAGI (reference sequence). V was cut by 3 bases and J by 6 bases, with 20 bases left in between. The CDR3 loop reads CASSYTRGWEGNGYTF. In nucleotides, the CDR3 is TGTGCCAGCAGTTATACAAGAGGTTGGGAAGGGAATGGCTACACCTTC.

The chain is built from TRBV15 and TRBJ2-5; the D gene is possibly TRBD2 (6 bases). Germline CDR1 LNHNV, CDR2 YYDKDF (reference sequence). V shed 5 bases and J shed 5 bases, with 6 bases lying between them. CDR3 length equals 11 residues. As DNA, the CDR3 is TGTGCCACCAGCGGGAGGGAGACCCAGTACTTC. This encodes CATSGRETQYF.

This chain connects TRBV4-1 to TRBJ2-1; perhaps TRBD1 as D (5 bases). The CDR3 has 14 amino acids. CDR1 and CDR2 from the germline V gene are MGHRA and YSYEKL. V lost 5 bases and J 5 bases, leaving 13 bases between the germline ends. The DNA of the CDR3 is TGCGCCAGCAGCGTTCAGGGTAGTAACAATGAGCAGTTCTTC. Amino acids: CASSVQGSNNEQFF.

CDR3 bases: TGTGCCAGCAGTGAGTTGGGGGTTCCTGGGGGAAAACTGTTTTTT. The encoded protein is CASSELGVPGGKLFF. This rearrangement joins TRBV6-6 to TRBJ1-4; D might be TRBD1 (5 bases). Trimming shortened V by 5 bases and J by 10 bases, and 20 bases separated the two germline ends. This CDR3 contains 15 residues. CDR1 MNHNY and CDR2 SVGAGI come from the germline V gene (reference sequence).

The chain has TRBV3-1 (or the pseudogene TRBV3-2) and TRBJ2-7, with 7 bases fitting TRBD2. CDR3 length: 17 amino acids. The trim removed 4 bases at V and 4 bases at J, leaving 16 bases unmatched. CDR1 LGHDT and CDR2 YNNKEL come from the germline V gene (reference sequence). CDR3 sequence (DNA): TGTGCCAGCAGCCGAGCCCTGGCGTCTAGCGGATTGTACGAGCAGTACTTC. This codes for CASSRALASSGLYEQYF.

This clone was counted a single time. This chain links TRBV5-4 with TRBJ1-1; 7 bases align to TRBD1. The CDR3 contains 14 residues. J lost 6 bases, V lost 0 bases, and 5 bases had no gene match. Germline lookup yields CDR1 SGHNT and CDR2 YYREEE (reference sequence). The DNA for the CDR3 is TGTGCCAGCAGCTTGGGACAGGGTATTGCTGAAGCTTTCTTT. Translation gives CASSLGQGIAEAFF.

A single count supports this clone. The CDR3 DNA is TGTGCCAGCGCTCCGGGGACTAGCTGGAGCACAGATACGCAGTATTTT. It yields the protein CASAPGTSWSTDTQYF. This sequence joins TRBV19 and TRBJ2-3; 9 bases align to TRBD2. Trimming cost V 9 bases and J 0 bases; bases outside gene matches: 10. Germline CDR1 LNHDA, CDR2 SQIVND (reference sequence). The CDR3 has 16 residues. The full variable domain, with the rest looked up from reference TRBV19 and TRBJ2-3, is DGGITQSPKYLFRKEGQNVTLSCEQNLNHDAMYWYRQDPGQGLRLIYYSQIVNDFQKGDIAEGYSVSREKKESFPLTVTSAQKNPTAFYLCASAPGTSWSTDTQYFGPGTRLTVL.